This TCR beta chain derives from a study of blood T cell repertoires in COVID-19. In the study overall: Some COVID-19 samples were acute and others convalescent; all came from the United States, Italy and Spain. From T cells, B-cell-depleted T cells, or PBMCs came the material, which was cDNA or gDNA.

Germline assignment: CDR1 SGHKS and CDR2 YYEKEE (reference sequence). CDR3 length: 16 residues. Trimming removed 4 bases at V and 2 bases at J, with 16 bases between. The participants were between about 18 and 100 years old and came from under 25 US areas. Methods used by the authors: Reference gene primer amplification yielded estimated nucleated cell counts. This table comes from immunoSEQ multiplex PCR, and its TCRdb copy is limited to in-frame clones, with some not included. That table supplies the V and J calls and clone size; D and trimming were determined from the DNA. The sample shows hundreds of thousands of clones, roughly nine tenths of them seen only once.

The rearrangement links TRBV5-5 to TRBJ1-3, with D possibly TRBD1 on 6 matching bases. Sequencing was done on a sample of PBMCs or T cells enriched from blood (not recorded which). This TCR came from a man between 25 and 39 years old who had recovered from COVID-19. The CDR3 loop reads CASSPQGQIAGNTIYF. For the CDR3, the DNA is TGTGCCAGCAGCCCGCAGGGACAAATCGCTGGAAACACCATATATTTT.